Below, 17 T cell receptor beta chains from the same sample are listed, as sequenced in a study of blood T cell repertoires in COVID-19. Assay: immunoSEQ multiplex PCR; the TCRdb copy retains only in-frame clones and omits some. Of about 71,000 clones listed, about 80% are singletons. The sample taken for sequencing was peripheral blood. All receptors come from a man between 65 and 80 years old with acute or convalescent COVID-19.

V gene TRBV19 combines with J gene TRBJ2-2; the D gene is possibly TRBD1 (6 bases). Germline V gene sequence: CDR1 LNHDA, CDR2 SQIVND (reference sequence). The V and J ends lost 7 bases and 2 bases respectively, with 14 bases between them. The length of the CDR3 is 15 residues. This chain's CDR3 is CASKSQGYNTGELFF. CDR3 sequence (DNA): TGTGCCAGTAAATCACAGGGATATAACACCGGGGAGCTGTTTTTT.

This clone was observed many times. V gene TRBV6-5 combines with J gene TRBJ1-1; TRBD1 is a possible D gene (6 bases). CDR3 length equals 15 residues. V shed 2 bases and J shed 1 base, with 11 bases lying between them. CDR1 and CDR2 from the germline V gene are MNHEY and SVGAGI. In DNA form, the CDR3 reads TGTGCCAGCAGTTACAACGCGGACAGGAACACTGAAGCTTTCTTT. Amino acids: CASSYNADRNTEAFF.

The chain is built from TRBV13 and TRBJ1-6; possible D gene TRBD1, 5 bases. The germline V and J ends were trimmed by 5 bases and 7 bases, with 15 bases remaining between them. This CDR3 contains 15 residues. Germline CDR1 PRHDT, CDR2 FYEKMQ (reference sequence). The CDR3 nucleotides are TGTGCCAGCAGCCCACCGGGCAGGGCAAATTCACCCCTCCACTTT. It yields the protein CASSPPGRANSPLHF.

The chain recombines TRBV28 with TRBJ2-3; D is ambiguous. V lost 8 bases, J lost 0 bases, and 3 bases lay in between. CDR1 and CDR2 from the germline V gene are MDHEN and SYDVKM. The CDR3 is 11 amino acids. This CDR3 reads CASLSTDTQYF. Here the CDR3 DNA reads TGTGCCAGCTTAAGCACAGATACGCAGTATTTT. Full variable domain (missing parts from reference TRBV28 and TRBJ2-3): DVKVTQSSRYLVKRTGEKVFLECVQDMDHENMFWYRQDPGLGLRLIYFSYDVKMKEKGDIPEGYSVSREKKERFSLILESASTNQTSMYLCASLSTDTQYFGPGTRLTVL.

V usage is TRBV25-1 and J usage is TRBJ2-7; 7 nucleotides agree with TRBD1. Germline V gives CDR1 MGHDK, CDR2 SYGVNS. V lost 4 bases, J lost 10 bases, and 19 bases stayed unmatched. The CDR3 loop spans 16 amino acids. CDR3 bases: TGTGCCAGCAGTGGCGCGGAGTTAGGGGACAGCATGTTTCAGTACTTC. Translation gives CASSGAELGDSMFQYF.

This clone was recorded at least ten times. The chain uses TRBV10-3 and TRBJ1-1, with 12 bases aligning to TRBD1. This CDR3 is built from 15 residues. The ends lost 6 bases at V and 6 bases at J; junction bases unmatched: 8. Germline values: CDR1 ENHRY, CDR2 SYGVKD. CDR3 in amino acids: CAISRMGQGASEAFF. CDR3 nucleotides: TGTGCCATCAGCAGAATGGGACAGGGGGCATCTGAAGCTTTCTTT.

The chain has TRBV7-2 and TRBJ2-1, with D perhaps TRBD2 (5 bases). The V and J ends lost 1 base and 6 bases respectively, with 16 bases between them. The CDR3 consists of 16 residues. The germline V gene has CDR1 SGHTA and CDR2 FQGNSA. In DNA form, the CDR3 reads TGTGCCAGCAGCTTAGTTTCGGGAAACCTAGCCAATGAGCAGTTCTTC. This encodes CASSLVSGNLANEQFF.

In nucleotides, the CDR3 is TGTGCCAGTAGTACATTACAGGGGATCTCTGGTGGCTACACCTTC. Its translation: CASSTLQGISGGYTF. V gene TRBV19 combines with J gene TRBJ1-2, with 7 bases aligning to TRBD1. Germline CDR1 reads LNHDA; CDR2 reads SQIVND (reference sequence). J lost 7 bases, V lost 4 bases, and 12 bases had no gene match. The length of the CDR3 is 15 residues. Using reference TRBV19 and TRBJ1-2 for the parts outside the CDR3, the full variable domain is DGGITQSPKYLFRKEGQNVTLSCEQNLNHDAMYWYRQDPGQGLRLIYYSQIVNDFQKGDIAEGYSVSREKKESFPLTVTSAQKNPTAFYLCASSTLQGISGGYTFGSGTRLTVV.

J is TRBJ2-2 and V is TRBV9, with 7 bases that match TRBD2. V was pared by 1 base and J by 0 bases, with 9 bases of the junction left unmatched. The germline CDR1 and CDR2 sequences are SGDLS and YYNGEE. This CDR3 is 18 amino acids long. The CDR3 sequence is CASSVLSGAGANTGELFF. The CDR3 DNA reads TGTGCCAGCAGCGTACTCAGTGGGGCGGGAGCGAACACCGGGGAGCTGTTTTTT. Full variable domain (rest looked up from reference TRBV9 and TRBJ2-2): DSGVTQTPKHLITATGQRVTLRCSPRSGDLSVYWYQQSLDQGLQFLIQYYNGEERAKGNILERFSAQQFPDLHSELNLSSLELGDSALYFCASSVLSGAGANTGELFFGEGSRLTVL.

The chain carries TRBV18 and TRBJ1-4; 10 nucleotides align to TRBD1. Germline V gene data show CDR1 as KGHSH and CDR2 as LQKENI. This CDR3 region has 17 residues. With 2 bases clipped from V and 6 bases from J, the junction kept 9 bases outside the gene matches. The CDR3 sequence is CASSPGRETGGDEKLFF. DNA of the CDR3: TGTGCCAGCTCACCAGGGCGCGAGACAGGGGGCGATGAAAAACTGTTTTTT.

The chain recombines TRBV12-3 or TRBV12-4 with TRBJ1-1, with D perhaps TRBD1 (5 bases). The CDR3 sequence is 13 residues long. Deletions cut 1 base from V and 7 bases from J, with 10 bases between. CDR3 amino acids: CASSLVREGEAFF. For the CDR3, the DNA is TGTGCCAGCAGTTTAGTCAGGGAAGGTGAAGCTTTCTTT.

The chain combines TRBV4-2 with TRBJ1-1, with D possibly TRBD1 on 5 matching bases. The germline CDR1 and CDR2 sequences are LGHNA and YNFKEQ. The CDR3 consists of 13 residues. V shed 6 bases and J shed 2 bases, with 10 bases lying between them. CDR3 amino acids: CASSMGLNTEAFF. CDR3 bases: TGTGCCAGCAGTATGGGGCTTAACACTGAAGCTTTCTTT.

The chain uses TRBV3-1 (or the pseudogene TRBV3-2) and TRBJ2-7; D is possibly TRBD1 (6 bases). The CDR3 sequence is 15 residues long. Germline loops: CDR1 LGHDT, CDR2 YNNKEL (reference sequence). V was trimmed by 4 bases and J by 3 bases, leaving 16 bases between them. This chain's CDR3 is CASSLKGDIYYEQYF. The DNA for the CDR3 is TGTGCCAGCAGCCTTAAAGGGGACATTTACTACGAGCAGTACTTC.

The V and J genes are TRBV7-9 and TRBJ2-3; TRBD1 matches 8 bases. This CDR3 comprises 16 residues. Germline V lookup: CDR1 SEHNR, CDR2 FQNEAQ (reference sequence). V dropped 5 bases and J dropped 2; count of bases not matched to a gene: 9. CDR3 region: CASSGPGQDITDTQYF. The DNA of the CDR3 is TGTGCCAGCAGCGGCCCGGGACAGGATATCACAGATACGCAGTATTTT.

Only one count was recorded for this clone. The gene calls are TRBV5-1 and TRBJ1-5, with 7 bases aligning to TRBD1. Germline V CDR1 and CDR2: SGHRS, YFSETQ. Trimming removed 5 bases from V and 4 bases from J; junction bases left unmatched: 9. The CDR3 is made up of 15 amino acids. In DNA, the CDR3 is TGCGCCAGCAGTATTGCGACAGGGCCGAATCAGCCCCAGCATTTT. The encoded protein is CASSIATGPNQPQHF.

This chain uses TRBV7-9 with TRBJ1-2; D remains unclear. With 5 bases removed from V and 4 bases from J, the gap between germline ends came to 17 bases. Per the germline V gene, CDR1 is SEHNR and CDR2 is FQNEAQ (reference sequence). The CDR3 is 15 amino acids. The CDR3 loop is CASSPEGFVGYGYTF. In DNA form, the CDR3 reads TGTGCCAGCAGCCCAGAGGGATTCGTGGGCTATGGCTACACCTTC.

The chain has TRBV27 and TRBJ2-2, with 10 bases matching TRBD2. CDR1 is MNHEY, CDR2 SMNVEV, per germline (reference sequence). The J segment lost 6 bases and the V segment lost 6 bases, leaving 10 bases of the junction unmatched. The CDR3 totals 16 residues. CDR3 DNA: TGTGCCAGCAGGAGCCTAGCGGGAGCTACCGCCGGGGAGCTGTTTTTT. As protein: CASRSLAGATAGELFF.